The entry below describes one T cell receptor (beta chain). This entry is derived from a study of shared T cell receptors in the human thymus. Repertoires were generated with immunoSEQ multiplex PCR, while TCRdb's copy carries only in-frame clones and drops some. The table includes about 610,000 clones, 88% detected once. With 7 bases removed from V and 3 bases from J, the gap between germline ends came to 6 bases. The CDR3 spans 10 residues. CDR1 and CDR2 from the germline V gene are DFQATT and SNEGSKA (reference sequence). These data were also filed under a second study, of human thymus T cells. That source adds: Those donating were healthy Finnish infants in corrective surgery for congenital heart defects. Resections removed during corrective heart surgery provided the thymus tissue used. Thymic and blood repertoires seemed to favor certain V and J genes.

This sequence joins TRBV20-1 and TRBJ1-1; D gene uncertain. This clonotype was sampled from a boy younger than two with a congenital heart defect. The sample taken for sequencing was thymocytes. The CDR3 protein is CSGPDTEAFF. The CDR3 nucleotides read TGCAGTGGTCCCGACACTGAAGCTTTCTTT.